This passage covers 24 T cell receptor beta chains from one sample sequenced in a study of cytomegalovirus exposure and HLA in healthy donors. Primers: 60 Vbeta forward and 13 Jbeta reverse. Some clones are missing from TCRdb's copy, which holds only in-frame ones; the method was immunoSEQ multiplex PCR. Counted here are 250,000 to 300,000 clones, around 90% occurring once; the ten biggest clones make up about 1.7%. Sequenced: PBMCs. These receptors were collected from a girl aged 2 to 10 in good health and CMV-seronegative.

This chain connects TRBV19 to TRBJ1-3; D is unclear. V shed 2 bases and J shed 5 bases, with 4 bases lying between them. The CDR3 covers 12 residues. In germline, CDR1 is LNHDA, CDR2 SQIVND (reference sequence). The CDR3 here is CASSIQRNTIYF. The CDR3 nucleotides read TGTGCCAGTAGTATACAGAGAAACACCATATATTTT.

The genes are TRBV5-1 and TRBJ2-5; D remains unclear. The CDR3 extends over 14 amino acids. Germline-derived CDR1 and CDR2 are SGHRS and YFSETQ. V lost 5 bases, J lost 0 bases, and 11 bases lay in between. CDR3 nucleotides: TGCGCCAGCAGGGGCCTGGCGAACCAAGAGACCCAGTACTTC. Amino acid sequence: CASRGLANQETQYF.

V gene TRBV4-2 combines with J gene TRBJ1-6; tentatively, D is TRBD1 (5 bases). Per germline, CDR1 LGHNA and CDR2 YNFKEQ. V shed 4 bases and J shed 11 bases, with 21 bases lying between them. This CDR3 region has 16 residues. CDR3 residues: CASSRNDPGNLAPLHF. Written as DNA, the CDR3 is TGTGCCAGCAGCCGAAACGATCCAGGGAATTTAGCACCCCTCCACTTT.

The CDR3: CAWSVTQGLHQPQHF. The CDR3 DNA reads TGTGCCTGGAGTGTTACCCAGGGGCTACATCAGCCCCAGCATTTT. V and J are TRBV30 and TRBJ1-5; D may be TRBD1 (6 bases). V gave up 0 bases and J gave up 5 bases, with 14 bases separating them. The CDR3 loop spans 15 amino acids. Per germline, CDR1 GTSNPN and CDR2 SVGIG (reference sequence).

The chain is built from TRBV30 and TRBJ2-4, with TRBD1 matching over 9 bases. V lost 0 bases and J lost 8; bases outside the gene matches: 14. The CDR3 is made up of 17 amino acids. Germline V gene sequence: CDR1 GTSNPN, CDR2 SVGIG (reference sequence). CDR3 sequence reads: CAWSVGGTGHFSDIQYF. In nucleotides, the CDR3 is TGTGCCTGGAGTGTAGGAGGGACAGGGCATTTTTCGGACATTCAGTACTTC.

This clone was seen a handful of times. The chain's CDR3 is CASSSGTFGNTIYF. The CDR3 DNA follows: TGTGCCAGCAGCTCCGGGACATTCGGAAACACCATATATTTT. The gene calls are TRBV7-9 and TRBJ1-3; TRBD1 is a possible D gene (6 bases). The CDR3 is 14 amino acids. V was clipped by 4 bases and J by 4 bases, with 11 bases between them. Germline V CDR1 and CDR2: SEHNR, FQNEAQ (reference sequence). The variable domain in full, completed from reference TRBV7-9 and TRBJ1-3, reads DTGVSQNPRHKITKRGQNVTFRCDPISEHNRLYWYRQTLGQGPEFLTYFQNEAQLEKSRLLSDRFSAERPKGSFSTLEIQRTEQGDSAMYLCASSSGTFGNTIYFGEGSWLTVV.

The chain carries TRBV7-9 and TRBJ1-1; a possible D gene is TRBD1 (6 bases). The CDR3 sequence is 13 residues long. Germline-derived CDR1 and CDR2 are SEHNR and FQNEAQ (reference sequence). The ends were cut back, 5 bases at V and 7 bases at J, with 14 bases in the middle. The CDR3 DNA sequence: TGTGCCAGCAGCCAAAGGGGGGGGTTTGAAGCTTTCTTT. Translation: CASSQRGGFEAFF.

This clone was observed a single time. The junction differs from germline at one of its ends, possibly a read error. The rearrangement joins TRBV2 to TRBJ2-7; 7 bases match TRBD2. The germline V gene has CDR1 SNHLY and CDR2 FYNNEI. The CDR3 is 15 residues long. CDR3 bases: TGTGCCAGCAGGGGGATCGCTAGCGGACCCTACGCGCAGTACTTC. Translation gives CASRGIASGPYAQYF.

The chain is built from TRBV5-1 and TRBJ2-1; TRBD2 agrees at 14 bases. In germline, CDR1 is SGHRS, CDR2 YFSETQ. J lost 8 bases, V lost 1 base, and 20 bases had no gene match. The CDR3 has 21 residues. CDR3 sequence (DNA): TGCGCCAGCAGCTTGAAGGAGGGGACTAGCGGGAGCGCCAAGAGGGGAGATGAGCAGTTCTTC. Its translation: CASSLKEGTSGSAKRGDEQFF.

J is TRBJ1-5 and V is TRBV6-6, with D possibly matching TRBD1 (5 bases). The CDR3 contains 14 residues. Germline V gene data show CDR1 as MNHNY and CDR2 as SVGAGI (reference sequence). The V end lost 6 bases, the J end lost 6 bases, and 15 bases lay between the germline ends. CDR3 sequence reads: CASSQGLNLQPQHF. In nucleotides, the CDR3 is TGTGCCAGCAGCCAGGGCTTAAACCTTCAGCCCCAGCATTTT.

The chain combines TRBV27 with TRBJ1-5; 9 positions agree with TRBD1. The CDR3 sequence is 15 residues long. The trim removed 5 bases at V and 4 bases at J, leaving 6 bases unmatched. Germline V gene lookup returns CDR1 MNHEY and CDR2 SMNVEV (reference sequence). CDR3 coding DNA: TGTGCCAGCAGTGGTGGGACAGGGAAGAATCAGCCCCAGCATTTT. As protein: CASSGGTGKNQPQHF.

The chain employs TRBV5-1 and TRBJ2-2; the D gene is possibly TRBD2 (6 bases). Per the germline V gene, CDR1 is SGHRS and CDR2 is YFSETQ. The CDR3 covers 15 residues. Trimming removed 7 bases from V and 4 bases from J, with 17 bases in between. Here the CDR3 DNA reads TGCGCCAGCGGCCCCGGGGGAGTCGGCACCGGGGAGCTGTTTTTT. It is translated as CASGPGGVGTGELFF.

The chain combines TRBV6-6 with TRBJ1-1; the match to TRBD1 covers 7 bases. Per the germline V gene, CDR1 is MNHNY and CDR2 is SVGAGI (reference sequence). V lost 5 bases and J lost 10; bases outside the gene matches: 7. This CDR3 region has 12 residues. Here the CDR3 DNA reads TGTGCCAGCAGTCAGGGGGAGACAGGAGCTTTCTTT. It is translated as CASSQGETGAFF.

The chain links TRBV5-4 to TRBJ2-7; 9 nucleotides line up with TRBD2. The CDR3 has 15 amino acids. Germline-derived CDR1 and CDR2 are SGHNT and YYREEE (reference sequence). The V and J ends lost 4 bases and 3 bases, in that order; junction bases with no gene match: 8. The CDR3 loop is CASSAPGLAGYEQYF. The CDR3 DNA is TGTGCCAGCAGCGCCCCGGGACTAGCTGGCTACGAGCAGTACTTC.

The CDR3 region is CASSSTGTIIDEQFF. In nucleotides, the CDR3 is TGTGCCAGCAGCTCAACCGGGACAATCATCGATGAGCAGTTCTTC. The J gene is TRBJ2-1, the V gene TRBV5-8; TRBD1 is a possible D gene (6 bases). The V gene lost 3 bases and the J gene lost 8 bases, with 18 bases spanning the gap. There are 15 residues in the CDR3. Germline V gives CDR1 SGHTS, CDR2 YDEGEE.

V gene TRBV5-8 combines with J gene TRBJ2-3; TRBD2 agrees at 11 bases. The CDR3 is 16 residues long. The germline gives CDR1 SGHTS, CDR2 YDEGEE. The ends lost 4 bases at V and 3 bases at J; junction bases unmatched: 7. The CDR3 here is CASSRRLAGLTDTQYF. CDR3 DNA sequence: TGTGCCAGCAGCCGTCGACTAGCGGGATTAACAGATACGCAGTATTTT. The full variable domain, in which reference TRBV5-8 and TRBJ2-3 provide the parts outside the CDR3, is EAGVTQSPTHLIKTRGQQATLRCSPISGHTSVYWYQQALGLGLQFLLWYDEGEERNRGNFPPRFSGRQFPNYSSELNVNALELEDSALYLCASSRRLAGLTDTQYFGPGTRLTVL.

This rearrangement joins TRBV5-1 to TRBJ2-2; 7 nucleotides agree with TRBD1. Germline V gene sequence: CDR1 SGHRS, CDR2 YFSETQ. The V segment lost 4 bases and the J segment 4 bases; nucleotides outside the gene matches: 7. This CDR3 region has 15 residues. The CDR3, as DNA: TGCGCCAGCAGCCCGACAGGGAGCGTCACCGGGGAGCTGTTTTTT. It encodes CASSPTGSVTGELFF.

This clone was detected only once. The gene calls are TRBV7-9 and TRBJ1-1; no definite D call. Germline loops: CDR1 SEHNR, CDR2 FQNEAQ (reference sequence). CDR3 length equals 14 residues. Trimming left V 5 bases short and J 1 base short, with 11 bases between. CDR3 in DNA: TGTGCCAGCAGCCTAGGTGAGAGGAACACTGAAGCTTTCTTT. It is translated as CASSLGERNTEAFF.

V gene TRBV5-8 combines with J gene TRBJ2-1; the match to TRBD2 covers 8 bases. The J segment lost 9 bases and the V segment lost 4 bases, leaving 9 bases of the junction unmatched. The length of the CDR3 is 14 residues. Germline V gene data show CDR1 as SGHTS and CDR2 as YDEGEE. CDR3 sequence reads: CASSPGLVGVEQFF. In DNA, the CDR3 is TGTGCCAGCAGCCCGGGACTAGTCGGTGTTGAGCAGTTCTTC.

J is TRBJ1-4 and V is TRBV27; 8 nucleotides agree with TRBD1. Trimming cost V 5 bases and J 3 bases; bases outside gene matches: 5. Per germline, CDR1 MNHEY and CDR2 SMNVEV (reference sequence). The CDR3 runs 15 residues. This chain's CDR3 is CASSDRGRSNEKLFF. CDR3 nucleotides: TGTGCCAGCAGTGACAGGGGAAGGTCTAATGAAAAACTGTTTTTT.

As to this clone: An end of the junction differs from the germline gene, which may be a read error. Distinct nucleotide sequences in the sample also encode this CDR3. The chain joins TRBV13 to TRBJ2-7; tentatively, D is TRBD1 (5 bases). The CDR3 runs to 13 residues. The germline V gene encodes CDR1 PRHDT and CDR2 FYEKMQ (reference sequence). The CDR3 reads CASSLGQSYEQYF. For the CDR3, the DNA is TGTGCCAGCAGTTTAGGACAATCCTACGAGCAGTACTTC. Complete variable domain (other parts from reference TRBV13 and TRBJ2-7): AAGVIQSPRHLIKEKRETATLKCYPIPRHDTVYWYQQGPGQDPQFLISFYEKMQSDKGSIPDRFSAQQFSDYHSELNMSSLELGDSALYFCASSLGQSYEQYFGPGTRLTVT.

This sequence joins TRBV9 and TRBJ2-5, with D possibly matching TRBD2 (5 bases). Germline CDR1 is SGDLS and CDR2 is YYNGEE. The CDR3 extends over 15 amino acids. V was pared by 1 base and J by 0 bases, with 10 bases between. CDR3 bases: TGTGCCAGCAGCGTATCAAGCGGCCACCAAGAGACCCAGTACTTC. Translation gives CASSVSSGHQETQYF.

This chain joins TRBV27 and TRBJ2-1, with 9 bases aligning to TRBD1. After removal of 4 bases from V and 8 bases from J, the junction contained 12 bases not matched to a gene. The CDR3 totals 16 residues. Germline assignment: CDR1 MNHEY and CDR2 SMNVEV (reference sequence). The CDR3 DNA reads TGTGCCAGCAGTTCCCTCGGGACAGGGTATGTAGATGAGCAGTTCTTC. It yields the protein CASSSLGTGYVDEQFF.

The chain employs TRBV19 and TRBJ1-1, with a possible D match to TRBD1 (5 bases). Germline assignment: CDR1 LNHDA and CDR2 SQIVND (reference sequence). V was cut by 1 base and J by 1 base, with 7 bases left in between. This CDR3 has 14 residues. The CDR3 DNA reads TGTGCCAGTAGTATAGCGGGGGGGAACACTGAAGCTTTCTTT. It yields the protein CASSIAGGNTEAFF.